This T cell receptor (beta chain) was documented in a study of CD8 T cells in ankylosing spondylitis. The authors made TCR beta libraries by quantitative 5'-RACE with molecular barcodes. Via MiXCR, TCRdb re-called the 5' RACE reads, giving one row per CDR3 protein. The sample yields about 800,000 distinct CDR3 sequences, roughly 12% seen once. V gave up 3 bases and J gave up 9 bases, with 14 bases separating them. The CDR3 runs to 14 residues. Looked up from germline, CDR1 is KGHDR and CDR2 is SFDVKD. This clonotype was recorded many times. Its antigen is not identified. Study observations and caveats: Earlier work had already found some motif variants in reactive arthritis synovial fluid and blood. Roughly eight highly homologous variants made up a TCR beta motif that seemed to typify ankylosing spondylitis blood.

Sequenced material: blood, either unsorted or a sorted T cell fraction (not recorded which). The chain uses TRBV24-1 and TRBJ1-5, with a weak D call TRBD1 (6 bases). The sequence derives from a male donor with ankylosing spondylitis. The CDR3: CATSDHRALGPQHF. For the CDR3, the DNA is TGTGCCACCAGTGATCACAGGGCGCTTGGGCCCCAGCATTTT.